The 17 T cell receptor beta chains below come from one sample, sequenced in a study of T cells in localized non-small cell lung cancer. Sequencing was performed with immunoSEQ multiplex PCR; in TCRdb, only in-frame clones are kept and a portion is missing. The repertoire holds about 2,800 clones, with 15% to 25% as singletons. The specimen comprised lung tumor tissue, sampled before any cancer treatment. The source is a male donor at least 60 years old with stage II squamous cell lung carcinoma.

The chain joins TRBV13 to TRBJ2-5; tentatively, D is TRBD2 (5 bases). This CDR3 contains 14 residues. V was shortened by 1 base and J by 1 base, with 7 bases between the two germline ends. Looked up from germline, CDR1 is PRHDT and CDR2 is FYEKMQ (reference sequence). CDR3 in amino acids: CASSLEDSQETQYF. CDR3 sequence (DNA): TGTGCCAGCAGCTTAGAGGACTCCCAAGAGACCCAGTACTTC.

By sample share, this clone is large. The chain recombines TRBV6-8 with TRBJ1-2; 9 bases line up with TRBD1. The CDR3 has 16 residues. J was trimmed by 5 bases and V by 10 bases; bases with no gene match: 17. The germline V gene encodes CDR1 MNHGY and CDR2 SAAAGT. The CDR3 DNA sequence: TGTGCCACCGCTTCAACCCGAACAGGGGGCGGTTATGGCTACACCTTC. Protein sequence: CATASTRTGGGYGYTF.

This clone has just a few counts. The rearrangement joins TRBV11-3 to TRBJ1-4, with 8 positions matching TRBD1. This CDR3 is 14 amino acids long. Germline trimming cut 8 bases from V and 5 bases from J; bases unmatched to any gene: 7. Germline CDR1 reads SGHNT; CDR2 reads YENEEA. CDR3 sequence: CASHLTGVNEKLFF. The CDR3 DNA is TGTGCCAGCCACTTGACAGGGGTGAATGAAAAACTGTTTTTT.

The chain is built from TRBV6-8 and TRBJ1-2, with D uncertain. The CDR3 extends over 13 amino acids. Trimming shortened V by 5 bases and J by 1 base, and 8 bases separated the two germline ends. CDR1 is MNHGY, CDR2 SAAAGT, per germline. In DNA form, the CDR3 reads TGTGCCAGCAGTGCGGGTCTTAACTATGGCTACACCTTC. Its protein product is CASSAGLNYGYTF.

The J gene is TRBJ2-7, the V gene TRBV18; D is ambiguous. Germline assignment: CDR1 KGHSH and CDR2 LQKENI. CDR3 length equals 12 residues. V gave up 6 bases and J gave up 6 bases, with 12 bases separating them. The CDR3 DNA reads as TGTGCCAGCTCTCAAGACCCGCCCGAGCAGTACTTC. Translated, it gives CASSQDPPEQYF.

This chain connects TRBV11-3 to TRBJ2-7; TRBD2 matches 8 bases. With V trimmed by 7 bases and J by 3 bases, 14 bases remained unmatched. The CDR3 is made up of 16 amino acids. Germline V gene sequence: CDR1 SGHNT, CDR2 YENEEA. The CDR3 region is CASTTASAGGFYEQYF. CDR3 bases: TGTGCCAGCACCACTGCCAGCGCGGGGGGATTCTACGAGCAGTACTTC.

In its sample, this clone was seen many times. The chain has TRBV11-3 and TRBJ2-7, with 7 bases identical to TRBD2. V shed 2 bases, J shed 0 bases, and the junction held 4 bases outside the gene matches. In germline, CDR1 is SGHNT, CDR2 YENEEA. The CDR3 consists of 15 residues. The CDR3: CASSLTPGGSYEQYF. Written as DNA, the CDR3 is TGTGCCAGCAGCTTAACGCCGGGAGGCTCCTACGAGCAGTACTTC. The variable domain in full, with the rest retrieved from reference TRBV11-3 and TRBJ2-7, is EAGVVQSPRYKIIEKKQPVAFWCNPISGHNTLYWYLQNLGQGPELLIRYENEEAVDDSQLPKDRFSAERLKGVDSTLKIQPAELGDSAVYLCASSLTPGGSYEQYFGPGTRLTVT.

This chain links TRBV6-8 with TRBJ2-2, with D possibly TRBD2 on 7 matching bases. The CDR3 has 15 amino acids. Germline-derived CDR1 and CDR2 are MNHGY and SAAAGT. V gave up 4 bases and J gave up 0 bases, with 9 bases separating them. The CDR3 here is CASSWEGANTGELFF. CDR3 sequence (DNA): TGTGCCAGCAGTTGGGAGGGGGCGAACACCGGGGAGCTGTTTTTT.

In this sample, this clone turned up a few times. The chain couples TRBV11-3 to TRBJ1-3, with no clear D. With 2 bases removed from V and 2 bases from J, the gap between germline ends came to 7 bases. Germline V gene data show CDR1 as SGHNT and CDR2 as YENEEA. There are 14 residues in the CDR3. CDR3 in DNA: TGTGCCAGCAGCTTACGTAAGGCTGGAAACACCATATATTTT. Translation: CASSLRKAGNTIYF.

As for this clone: The DNA is omitted, as the CDR3 cannot be located on it reliably, and the CDR3 follows TCRdb's listing. V usage is TRBV6-8 and J usage is TRBJ2-2. Germline V gene data show CDR1 as MNHGY and CDR2 as SAAAGT. Inclusive of both ends, the CDR3 amounts to 14 amino acids. CDR3 loop: CASSYFRGPGELFF.

The chain couples TRBV25-1 to TRBJ2-7; D unclear. V shed 1 base and J shed 5 bases, with 6 bases lying between them. The CDR3 extends over 12 amino acids. Germline V gene data show CDR1 as MGHDK and CDR2 as SYGVNS. CDR3 DNA: TGTGCCAGCAGTGAATTGGGTGACGAGCAGTACTTC. Encoded protein: CASSELGDEQYF.

This clone came up a few times. This sequence joins TRBV9 and TRBJ1-5; D not resolved. Germline CDR1 SGDLS, CDR2 YYNGEE. Between the trimmed V and J ends, which lost 5 bases and 6 bases, there was a span of 12 bases. The CDR3 has 13 amino acids. The chain's CDR3 is CASSAQEGQPQHF. In DNA, the CDR3 is TGTGCCAGCAGTGCTCAGGAAGGTCAGCCCCAGCATTTT.

This clone was seen once. The chain has TRBV5-1 and TRBJ2-5, with 7 positions matching TRBD1. This CDR3 is 15 amino acids long. The V and J ends lost 4 bases and 1 base, in that order; junction bases with no gene match: 7. In germline, CDR1 is SGHRS, CDR2 YFSETQ. CDR3 sequence: CASSAQGQLQETQYF. DNA for the CDR3: TGCGCCAGCAGCGCGCAGGGACAGCTCCAAGAGACCCAGTACTTC.

This chain joins TRBV30 and TRBJ1-2, with D tentatively TRBD1 (6 bases). Germline-derived CDR1 and CDR2 are GTSNPN and SVGIG (reference sequence). There are 16 residues in the CDR3. V was clipped by 2 bases and J by 8 bases, with 24 bases between them. This CDR3 is CAWSYLSLRGAGGYTF. The CDR3 DNA is TGTGCCTGGAGTTATTTATCCCTTCGGGGGGCAGGGGGCTACACCTTC.

The rearrangement uses TRBV29-1 and TRBJ2-3; TRBD2 matches 7 bases. The CDR3 consists of 14 residues. V was clipped by 6 bases and J by 1 base; unmatched bases: 7. Germline loops: CDR1 SQVTM, CDR2 ANQGSEA. The CDR3 loop is CSVSGLGRTDTQYF. CDR3 DNA sequence: TGCAGCGTCTCTGGACTAGGGCGCACAGATACGCAGTATTTT.

This clone was detected only a few times. The rearrangement links TRBV11-3 to TRBJ2-2; no clear D gene. Germline lookup yields CDR1 SGHNT and CDR2 YENEEA. V lost 5 bases to trimming and J lost 6 bases, with 16 bases between them. The CDR3 covers 15 residues. The CDR3: CASSTRLGPAGELFF. CDR3 DNA: TGTGCCAGCAGCACCCGACTCGGCCCCGCCGGGGAGCTGTTTTTT.

The CDR3 bases are TGTGCCAGCAGTTCGCACCAGAACACGGGGGACGAGCAGTACTTC. Residues: CASSSHQNTGDEQYF. This chain connects TRBV28 to TRBJ2-7; D might be TRBD2 (6 bases). V lost 4 bases to trimming and J lost 5 bases, with 18 bases between them. Per the germline V gene, CDR1 is MDHEN and CDR2 is SYDVKM. This CDR3 spans 15 amino acids.